The 22 T cell receptor beta chains below all came from one sample that was sequenced in a study of blood T cell repertoires in COVID-19. Assay used: immunoSEQ multiplex PCR; TCRdb lists only in-frame clones, some missing. Altogether approximately 230,000 clones are present, roughly 87% being singletons, with the ten largest covering over 6%. The sample comprised PBMCs or T cells enriched from blood (not recorded which). Source of these receptors: a woman between 25 and 40 years old with acute COVID-19.

The CDR3 sequence is CASSVAGGRGTDTQYF. The CDR3 nucleotides are TGTGCCAGCAGCGTAGCGGGCGGGAGAGGCACAGATACGCAGTATTTT. This rearrangement joins TRBV9 to TRBJ2-3, with 7 bases that match TRBD2. The CDR3 length is 16 residues. V shed 0 bases, J shed 1 base, and the junction held 5 bases outside the gene matches. Per germline, CDR1 SGDLS and CDR2 YYNGEE.

This rearrangement joins TRBV27 to TRBJ1-2; D gene ambiguous. Per germline, CDR1 MNHEY and CDR2 SMNVEV (reference sequence). Trimming cost V 6 bases and J 4 bases, with 24 bases left between them. The CDR3 totals 17 residues. The CDR3 loop reads CASSPFSGVFSPYGYTF. In nucleotides, the CDR3 is TGTGCCAGCAGCCCCTTCAGCGGGGTTTTCAGCCCCTATGGCTACACCTTC.

The CDR3 reads CASSISSGRASEQYF. In DNA, the CDR3 is TGTGCCAGCAGCATATCTAGCGGGAGGGCGAGCGAGCAGTACTTC. The chain has TRBV14 and TRBJ2-7; TRBD2 matches 12 bases. With V trimmed by 5 bases and J by 6 bases, 8 bases remained unmatched. The CDR3 is 15 amino acids. In germline, CDR1 is SGHDN, CDR2 FVKESK. The full variable domain, in which reference TRBV14 and TRBJ2-7 provide the parts outside the CDR3, is EAGVTQFPSHSVIEKGQTVTLRCDPISGHDNLYWYRRVMGKEIKFLLHFVKESKQDESGMPNNRFLAERTGGTYSTLKVQPAELEDSGVYFCASSISSGRASEQYFGPGTRLTVT.

This rearrangement joins TRBV6-5 to TRBJ1-3, with D maybe TRBD1 (5 bases). CDR3 size: 13 residues. Germline V gene lookup returns CDR1 MNHEY and CDR2 SVGAGI. V was clipped by 8 bases and J by 4 bases, with 12 bases between them. CDR3 sequence (DNA): TGTGCCAGCGGAGGGGACCAAGGAAACACCATATATTTT. This sequence encodes CASGGDQGNTIYF.

V and J are TRBV30 and TRBJ2-4; 7 bases fit TRBD1. The CDR3 is made up of 12 amino acids. The ends lost 1 base at V and 8 bases at J; junction bases unmatched: 2. CDR1 is GTSNPN and CDR2 is SVGIG in the germline V gene (reference sequence). CDR3 loop: CAWSGTGDIQYF. As DNA, the CDR3 is TGTGCCTGGAGTGGTACAGGGGACATTCAGTACTTC.

In its sample, this clone was seen once. The chain carries TRBV18 and TRBJ2-6; no firm D call. Per germline, CDR1 KGHSH and CDR2 LQKENI. The CDR3 is 14 residues long. The V and J ends lost 4 bases and 0 bases respectively, with 4 bases between them. CDR3 residues: CASSQSSGANVLTF. The CDR3 nucleotides are TGTGCCAGCTCACAGAGCTCTGGGGCCAACGTCCTGACTTTC.

This sequence joins TRBV2 and TRBJ2-4, with a weak D call TRBD1 (6 bases). With 6 bases removed from V and 0 bases from J, the gap between germline ends came to 12 bases. The CDR3 sequence is 15 residues long. The germline CDR1 and CDR2 sequences are SNHLY and FYNNEI. This CDR3 is CASRDRYRAKNIQYF. In nucleotides, the CDR3 is TGTGCCAGCAGAGACAGGTATAGAGCCAAAAACATTCAGTACTTC.

The chain uses TRBV20-1 and TRBJ2-5, with TRBD2 matching 8 bases. Germline V gene lookup returns CDR1 DFQATT and CDR2 SNEGSKA (reference sequence). The CDR3 is 14 residues long. Trimming cost V 3 bases and J 3 bases; bases outside gene matches: 6. CDR3 region: CSASSPLAEETQYF. The CDR3 DNA reads TGCAGTGCTAGTAGCCCACTAGCGGAAGAGACCCAGTACTTC.

The rearrangement links TRBV7-9 to TRBJ1-2; D unresolved. V lost 4 bases to trimming and J lost 6 bases, with 15 bases between them. Germline CDR1 is SEHNR and CDR2 is FQNEAQ (reference sequence). The CDR3 totals 14 residues. CDR3 nucleotides: TGTGCCAGCAGCTCAGGACTGATTACCCATGGCTACACCTTC. This gives the protein CASSSGLITHGYTF.

V usage is TRBV19 and J usage is TRBJ1-5; no definite D call. The germline V gene encodes CDR1 LNHDA and CDR2 SQIVND (reference sequence). The CDR3 runs 15 residues. V was shortened by 6 bases and J by 3 bases, with 15 bases between the two germline ends. In nucleotides, the CDR3 is TGTGCCAGTAGCGGGATGTGGGGAGACAATCAGCCCCAGCATTTT. It yields the protein CASSGMWGDNQPQHF. The full variable domain, completed using reference TRBV19 and TRBJ1-5, is DGGITQSPKYLFRKEGQNVTLSCEQNLNHDAMYWYRQDPGQGLRLIYYSQIVNDFQKGDIAEGYSVSREKKESFPLTVTSAQKNPTAFYLCASSGMWGDNQPQHFGDGTRLSIL.

This clone appeared once. The CDR3 DNA follows: TGCAGCGTGGACAAAGCTTTCTTT. Its translation is CSVDKAFF. V is TRBV29-1 and J is TRBJ1-1; perhaps TRBD1 as D (5 bases). Trimming stripped 6 bases from V and 9 bases from J, with 5 bases between. Germline CDR1 reads SQVTM; CDR2 reads ANQGSEA. The CDR3 length is 8 residues.

The gene calls are TRBV19 and TRBJ2-7; D perhaps matches TRBD2 (6 bases). CDR3 length equals 15 residues. Germline CDR1 is LNHDA and CDR2 is SQIVND (reference sequence). With 3 bases removed from V and 3 bases from J, the gap between germline ends came to 15 bases. The CDR3 spells CASSITLGTDYEQYF. The CDR3, as DNA: TGTGCCAGTAGTATCACGCTGGGGACTGACTACGAGCAGTACTTC.

This clone has just a few counts. This chain links TRBV4-1 with TRBJ1-1; D perhaps matches TRBD1 (5 bases). The CDR3 runs to 17 residues. Germline assignment: CDR1 MGHRA and CDR2 YSYEKL. Trimming removed 0 bases at V and 4 bases at J, with 18 bases between. The CDR3 spells CASSQESGFPLGTEAFF. CDR3 coding DNA: TGCGCCAGCAGCCAAGAATCAGGGTTCCCTCTCGGCACTGAAGCTTTCTTT.

V and J are TRBV4-2 and TRBJ1-6, with D perhaps TRBD1 (6 bases). Germline CDR1 LGHNA, CDR2 YNFKEQ. The V and J ends lost 0 bases and 7 bases respectively, with 10 bases between them. CDR3 length: 15 amino acids. CDR3 region: CASSQDQGLNSPLHF. In DNA, the CDR3 is TGTGCCAGCAGCCAAGATCAGGGGTTGAATTCACCCCTCCACTTT.

V gene TRBV28 combines with J gene TRBJ1-2; TRBD1 matches 9 bases. With 5 bases clipped from V and 4 bases from J, the junction kept 8 bases outside the gene matches. The CDR3 sequence is 15 residues long. Germline V gene data show CDR1 as MDHEN and CDR2 as SYDVKM. CDR3 nucleotides: TGTGCCAGCAGTACGCCGGGACAGGGAGGCTATGGCTACACCTTC. It translates to CASSTPGQGGYGYTF.

The chain recombines TRBV5-1 with TRBJ2-2, with D possibly matching TRBD2 (5 bases). Deletions cut 4 bases from V and 2 bases from J, with 9 bases between. This CDR3 spans 14 amino acids. Germline V gene sequence: CDR1 SGHRS, CDR2 YFSETQ. In DNA form, the CDR3 reads TGCGCCAGCAGCACCGGGGTTAACACCGGGGAGCTGTTTTTT. Translating gives CASSTGVNTGELFF.

CDR3 residues: CASSIGLAGTGQFF. The CDR3 DNA reads TGTGCCAGTAGTATAGGACTAGCGGGAACTGGGCAGTTCTTC. The chain employs TRBV19 and TRBJ2-1; the match to TRBD2 covers 11 bases. V dropped 1 base and J dropped 12; count of bases not matched to a gene: 5. From germline, CDR1 is LNHDA and CDR2 SQIVND (reference sequence). There are 14 residues in the CDR3.

V is TRBV4-1 and J is TRBJ2-1; D gene uncertain. Trimming left V 2 bases short and J 10 bases short, with 9 bases between. This CDR3 has 12 residues. Germline CDR1 MGHRA, CDR2 YSYEKL. CDR3 coding DNA: TGCGCCAGCAGCCAAACGTTACAGGAGCAGTTCTTC. Protein: CASSQTLQEQFF.

The sample holds a few counts of this clone. The V and J genes are TRBV6-6 and TRBJ1-6, with 7 nucleotides matching TRBD1. CDR3 length equals 17 residues. Germline V gene lookup returns CDR1 MNHNY and CDR2 SVGAGI (reference sequence). V dropped 5 bases and J dropped 0; count of bases not matched to a gene: 7. CDR3 sequence: CASSLTGRGSYNSPLHF. CDR3 coding DNA: TGTGCCAGCAGTCTGACAGGGCGTGGCTCCTATAATTCACCCCTCCACTTT.

The V call is TRBV25-1, the J call TRBJ2-2; D is unresolved. Germline CDR1 is MGHDK and CDR2 is SYGVNS. The CDR3 is 14 amino acids. Between the trimmed V and J ends, which lost 7 bases and 0 bases, there was a span of 9 bases. This CDR3 is CASTAGTNTGELFF. The DNA for the CDR3 is TGTGCCAGCACCGCAGGTACGAACACCGGGGAGCTGTTTTTT.

The chain uses TRBV14 and TRBJ1-1; D remains ambiguous. In germline, CDR1 is SGHDN, CDR2 FVKESK. This CDR3 comprises 14 residues. V lost 0 bases and J lost 9, with 14 bases in between. CDR3 nucleotide sequence: TGTGCCAGCAGCCAAGATCGCGCCCGTGAGAAAGCTTTCTTT. It encodes CASSQDRAREKAFF.

The chain joins TRBV6-2 or TRBV6-3 to TRBJ2-3; D perhaps matches TRBD2 (5 bases). CDR1 MNHEY and CDR2 SVGEGT come from the germline V gene. V was clipped by 5 bases and J by 6 bases, with 21 bases between them. This CDR3 has 16 residues. The CDR3 region is CASSVGLDTSEDTQYF. CDR3 bases: TGTGCCAGCAGTGTCGGACTGGATACATCAGAGGATACGCAGTATTTT.